This passage covers 5 T cell receptor beta chains from one sample sequenced in a study of blood T cell repertoires in COVID-19. The repertoire was sequenced with immunoSEQ multiplex PCR; TCRdb's copy has only in-frame clones and lacks some. Here the sample spans 250,000 or so clones, nearly 90% being singletons. The sample taken for sequencing was peripheral blood. The origin of the receptors is a woman between 40 and 50 years old who had recovered from COVID-19.

A remark on this clone: A read error may account for a junction end that differs from germline. The chain combines TRBV28 with TRBJ1-4, with TRBD1 identical over 7 bases. Germline lookup yields CDR1 MDHEN and CDR2 SYDVKM. There are 15 residues in the CDR3. The CDR3 coding sequence is TGTGCCAGCAGTATCTCACAGGGGACTAGTGAAAAACTGTTTTTT. Its protein is CASSISQGTSEKLFF.

The V call is TRBV2, the J call TRBJ1-5; 7 bases agree with TRBD1. Germline V lookup: CDR1 SNHLY, CDR2 FYNNEI. The CDR3 contains 13 residues. With V trimmed by 3 bases and J by 6 bases, 2 bases remained unmatched. The CDR3 DNA reads TGTGCCAGCAGTGAGACAGGGCTTCAGCCCCAGCATTTT. Amino acid sequence: CASSETGLQPQHF.

The chain employs TRBV5-4 and TRBJ1-6; D gene unclear. This CDR3 spans 13 amino acids. V gave up 2 bases and J gave up 4 bases, with 4 bases separating them. Germline CDR1 SGHNT, CDR2 YYREEE (reference sequence). In DNA, the CDR3 is TGTGCCAGCAGCTTAGCGTATAATTCACCCCTCCACTTT. It translates to CASSLAYNSPLHF.

V usage is TRBV19 and J usage is TRBJ2-1; 12 bases agree with TRBD2. Trimming at V came to 3 bases and at J to 6 bases, leaving 3 bases not matched to a gene. The CDR3 runs to 15 residues. Germline values: CDR1 LNHDA, CDR2 SQIVND (reference sequence). CDR3 sequence (DNA): TGTGCCAGTAGTATTCAACTAGCGGGAGGCAATGAGCAGTTCTTC. Translation gives CASSIQLAGGNEQFF.

This clone was detected only a few times. The chain links TRBV6-5 to TRBJ1-5; no firm D call. Trimming pared 6 bases from V and 4 bases from J, leaving 16 bases between. Germline V lookup: CDR1 MNHEY, CDR2 SVGAGI. The CDR3 extends over 15 amino acids. As DNA, the CDR3 is TGTGCCAGCAGACCCCAGGTTCTCCCTAATCAGCCCCAGCATTTT. This encodes CASRPQVLPNQPQHF.